These 16 T cell receptor beta chains were sequenced from one sample in a study of control samples from healthy donors and cancer patients. Sequencing used immunoSEQ multiplex PCR; TCRdb keeps in-frame clones, though not all of them. The profile shows 150,000 to 200,000 clones, about nine tenths of them singletons. Sequenced: blood. The receptors here all came from a woman aged 30 to 39 in good health.

This clone has just one count. The genes are TRBV2 and TRBJ2-7; 8 bases map to TRBD1. Germline assignment: CDR1 SNHLY and CDR2 FYNNEI. The CDR3 is made up of 12 amino acids. The V segment lost 6 bases and the J segment 3 bases; nucleotides outside the gene matches: 1. The CDR3 DNA reads as TGTGCCAGCAGACAGGGGGGCTACGAGCAGTACTTC. It yields the protein CASRQGGYEQYF.

The J gene is TRBJ1-1, the V gene TRBV11-2; tentative D call: TRBD1 (6 bases). The V end was cut by 2 bases, the J end by 4 bases, with 11 bases between. This CDR3 is built from 14 residues. The germline V gene encodes CDR1 SGHAT and CDR2 FQNNGV. The CDR3 protein is CASSLNSGVTEAFF. CDR3 coding DNA: TGTGCCAGCAGCTTAAACTCAGGGGTCACTGAAGCTTTCTTT.

Details on this clone: A far larger clone is just one base off, so this is likely a read error. The chain is built from TRBV3-1 (or the pseudogene TRBV3-2) and TRBJ1-2, with 10 bases identical to TRBD1. Losses at the gene ends were 1 base for V and 3 bases for J; bases not matched to a gene: 2. Germline CDR1 reads LGHDT; CDR2 reads YNNKEL (reference sequence). CDR3 length equals 15 residues. The CDR3 DNA follows: TGTGCCAGCAGCCAAGGACAGGGGGCATACTATGGCTACACCTTC. Translated: CASSQGQGAYYGYTF.

The J gene is TRBJ2-3, the V gene TRBV3-1 (or the pseudogene TRBV3-2); D is perhaps TRBD2 (6 bases). V gave up 1 base and J gave up 6 bases, with 11 bases separating them. Germline V gene sequence: CDR1 LGHDT, CDR2 YNNKEL (reference sequence). CDR3 size: 14 residues. The CDR3 region is CASSQGLVADTQYF. The CDR3 nucleotides are TGTGCCAGCAGCCAAGGACTAGTGGCCGATACGCAGTATTTT.

The J gene is TRBJ2-2, the V gene TRBV7-3; D not resolved. The germline gives CDR1 SGHTA, CDR2 FQGTGA. The V gene lost 1 base and the J gene lost 1 base, with 4 bases spanning the gap. The CDR3 has 14 residues. This CDR3 reads CASSLRQNTGELFF. DNA for the CDR3: TGTGCCAGCAGCTTAAGACAGAACACCGGGGAGCTGTTTTTT.

The rearrangement links TRBV3-1 (or the pseudogene TRBV3-2) to TRBJ2-7; 11 nucleotides align to TRBD2. Germline V CDR1 and CDR2: LGHDT, YNNKEL (reference sequence). The CDR3 has 16 residues. V trimming: 4 bases; J trimming: 2 bases; junction bases outside the gene matches: 7. The CDR3 loop reads CASSLGLAVRTYEQYF. DNA for the CDR3: TGTGCCAGCAGCCTGGGACTAGCGGTAAGGACCTACGAGCAGTACTTC.

The chain uses TRBV12-3 or TRBV12-4 and TRBJ1-2, with unresolved D. This CDR3 has 12 residues. The germline V and J ends were trimmed by 3 bases and 8 bases, with 10 bases remaining between them. The CDR3 DNA follows: TGTGCCAGCAGTTTTGGGGTTGAGGGCTACACCTTC. Amino acid sequence: CASSFGVEGYTF.

The V and J genes are TRBV14 and TRBJ1-6, with TRBD1 matching 10 bases. This CDR3 comprises 17 residues. Germline-derived CDR1 and CDR2 are SGHDN and FVKESK. V shed 4 bases, J shed 9 bases, and the junction held 12 bases outside the gene matches. CDR3 bases: TGTGCCAGCAGCCGAGAAGTGTTCGGGACAGGGGTTTCACCCCTCCACTTT. Its translation: CASSREVFGTGVSPLHF.

There are many counts of this clone. CDR3: CASSFGTGNNEQFF. The CDR3 DNA follows: TGTGCCAGTAGTTTCGGGACAGGTAACAATGAGCAGTTCTTC. The chain uses TRBV19 and TRBJ2-1; 8 nucleotides line up with TRBD1. The CDR3 contains 14 residues. J lost 5 bases, V lost 5 bases, and 5 bases had no gene match. The germline CDR1 and CDR2 sequences are LNHDA and SQIVND (reference sequence). Full variable domain (outside the CDR3, taken from reference TRBV19 and TRBJ2-1): DGGITQSPKYLFRKEGQNVTLSCEQNLNHDAMYWYRQDPGQGLRLIYYSQIVNDFQKGDIAEGYSVSREKKESFPLTVTSAQKNPTAFYLCASSFGTGNNEQFFGPGTRLTVL.

This chain connects TRBV3-1 (or the pseudogene TRBV3-2) to TRBJ1-1; D ambiguous. Trimming took 1 base from V and 1 from J, leaving 7 bases between them. Germline values: CDR1 LGHDT, CDR2 YNNKEL (reference sequence). The CDR3 consists of 14 residues. The CDR3 bases are TGTGCCAGCAGCCAAGGGTACGAGAACACTGAAGCTTTCTTT. Its protein product is CASSQGYENTEAFF.

The genes are TRBV9 and TRBJ2-7, with D possibly called TRBD1 or TRBD2 (5 bases each). Deletions cut 0 bases from V and 2 bases from J, with 12 bases between. Germline values: CDR1 SGDLS, CDR2 YYNGEE. CDR3 length equals 15 residues. The CDR3: CASSVGGETPYEQYF. CDR3 nucleotides: TGTGCCAGCAGCGTAGGAGGGGAGACCCCCTACGAGCAGTACTTC. Looking up the rest from reference TRBV9 and TRBJ2-7 gives the full variable domain: DSGVTQTPKHLITATGQRVTLRCSPRSGDLSVYWYQQSLDQGLQFLIQYYNGEERAKGNILERFSAQQFPDLHSELNLSSLELGDSALYFCASSVGGETPYEQYFGPGTRLTVT.

This chain uses TRBV18 with TRBJ1-5; D is uncertain. CDR1 and CDR2 (germline): KGHSH, LQKENI. V was pared by 2 bases and J by 0 bases, with 11 bases between. The CDR3 is 16 amino acids. The CDR3 nucleotides are TGTGCCAGCTCACCAGTGGCAGGTGATAGCAATCAGCCCCAGCATTTT. This encodes CASSPVAGDSNQPQHF.

The CDR3 DNA follows: TGTGCCACCAGTGATGGACAGTACAATGAGCAGTTCTTC. It is translated as CATSDGQYNEQFF. The rearrangement joins TRBV24-1 to TRBJ2-1; perhaps TRBD1 as D (6 bases). Germline lookup yields CDR1 KGHDR and CDR2 SFDVKD. The CDR3 is made up of 13 amino acids. Deletions cut 3 bases from V and 4 bases from J, with 6 bases between.

The chain employs TRBV5-1 and TRBJ2-7; TRBD1 matches 8 bases. V gave up 2 bases and J gave up 4 bases; unmatched junction bases: 14. Germline V lookup: CDR1 SGHRS, CDR2 YFSETQ. The CDR3 is made up of 17 amino acids. CDR3 region: CASSFSGRGRVVYEQYF. CDR3 DNA sequence: TGCGCCAGCAGCTTTAGTGGCAGGGGGCGTGTAGTATACGAGCAGTACTTC.

CDR3 loop: CASSPQTGATNEKLFF. In nucleotides, the CDR3 is TGTGCCAGCAGCCCGCAAACGGGTGCAACTAATGAAAAACTGTTTTTT. V gene TRBV7-2 combines with J gene TRBJ1-4; unclear D gene. The V gene's germline CDR1 is SGHTA and CDR2 FQGNSA. This CDR3 is built from 16 residues. V was pared by 5 bases and J by 0 bases, with 13 bases between.

The CDR3 loop is CASSSASAGAGETQYF. CDR3 bases: TGTGCCAGCAGCTCCGCTAGCGCGGGGGCCGGGGAGACCCAGTACTTC. The rearrangement links TRBV7-7 to TRBJ2-5; tentative D call: TRBD2 (7 bases). V was clipped by 4 bases and J by 5 bases, with 20 bases between them. The CDR3 totals 16 residues. Looked up from germline, CDR1 is SSHAT and CDR2 is FNYEAQ (reference sequence).